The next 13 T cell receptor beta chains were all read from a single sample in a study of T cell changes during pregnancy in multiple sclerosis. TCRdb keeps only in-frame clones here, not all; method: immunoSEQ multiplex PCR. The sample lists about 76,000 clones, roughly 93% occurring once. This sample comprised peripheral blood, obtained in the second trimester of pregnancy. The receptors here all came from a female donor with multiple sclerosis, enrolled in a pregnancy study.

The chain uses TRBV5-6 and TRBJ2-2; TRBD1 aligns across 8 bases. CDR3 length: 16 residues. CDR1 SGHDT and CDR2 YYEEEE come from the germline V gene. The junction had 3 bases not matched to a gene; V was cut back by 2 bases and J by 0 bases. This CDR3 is CASSLGQGTNTGELFF. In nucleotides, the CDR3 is TGTGCCAGCAGCTTAGGACAGGGTACGAACACCGGGGAGCTGTTTTTT.

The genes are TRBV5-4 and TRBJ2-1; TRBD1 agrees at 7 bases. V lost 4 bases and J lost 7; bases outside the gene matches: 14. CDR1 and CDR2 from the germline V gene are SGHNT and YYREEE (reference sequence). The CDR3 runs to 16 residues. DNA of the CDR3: TGTGCCAGCAGCCTCAGGGGGACGGGGTTGGAGAATGAGCAGTTCTTC. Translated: CASSLRGTGLENEQFF.

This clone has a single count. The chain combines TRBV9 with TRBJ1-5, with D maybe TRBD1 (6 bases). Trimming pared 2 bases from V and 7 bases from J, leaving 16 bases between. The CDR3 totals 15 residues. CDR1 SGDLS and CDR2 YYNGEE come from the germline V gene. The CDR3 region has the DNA TGTGCCAGCAGCGTTGATCCCCAGGGGCACCAGCCCCAGCATTTT. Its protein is CASSVDPQGHQPQHF.

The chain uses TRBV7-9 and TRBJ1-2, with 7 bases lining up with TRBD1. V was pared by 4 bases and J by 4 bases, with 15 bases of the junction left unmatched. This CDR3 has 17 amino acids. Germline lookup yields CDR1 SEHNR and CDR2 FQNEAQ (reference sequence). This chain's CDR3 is CASSYSGTEIFSYGYTF. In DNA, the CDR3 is TGTGCCAGCAGCTACTCCGGGACAGAGATATTTTCCTATGGCTACACCTTC. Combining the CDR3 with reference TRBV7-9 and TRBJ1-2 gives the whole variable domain DTGVSQNPRHKITKRGQNVTFRCDPISEHNRLYWYRQTLGQGPEFLTYFQNEAQLEKSRLLSDRFSAERPKGSFSTLEIQRTEQGDSAMYLCASSYSGTEIFSYGYTFGSGTRLTVV.

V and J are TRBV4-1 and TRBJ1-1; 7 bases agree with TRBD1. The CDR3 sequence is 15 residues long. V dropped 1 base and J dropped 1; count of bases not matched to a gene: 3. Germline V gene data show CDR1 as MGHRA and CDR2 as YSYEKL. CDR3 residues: CASSQGDSPNTEAFF. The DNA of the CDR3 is TGCGCCAGCAGCCAAGGGGACAGCCCGAACACTGAAGCTTTCTTT.

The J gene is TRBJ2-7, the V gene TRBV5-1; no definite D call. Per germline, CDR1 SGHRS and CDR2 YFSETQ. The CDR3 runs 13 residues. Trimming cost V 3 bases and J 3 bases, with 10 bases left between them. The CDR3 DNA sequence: TGCGCCAGCAGCTGGAATCAGGACTACGAGCAGTACTTC. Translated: CASSWNQDYEQYF.

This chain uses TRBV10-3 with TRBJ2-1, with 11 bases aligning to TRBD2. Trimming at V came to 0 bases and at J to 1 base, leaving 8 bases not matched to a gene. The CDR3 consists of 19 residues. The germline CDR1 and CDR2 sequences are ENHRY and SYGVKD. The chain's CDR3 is CAISESRSSGGPSYNEQFF. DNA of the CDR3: TGTGCCATCAGTGAGTCGAGATCTAGCGGGGGGCCATCCTACAATGAGCAGTTCTTC.

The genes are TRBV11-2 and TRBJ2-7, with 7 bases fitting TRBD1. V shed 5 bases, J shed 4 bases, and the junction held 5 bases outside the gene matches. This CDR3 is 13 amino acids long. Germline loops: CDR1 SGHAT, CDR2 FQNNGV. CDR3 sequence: CASSRQGFYEQYF. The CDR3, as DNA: TGTGCCAGCAGCCGACAGGGTTTTTACGAGCAGTACTTC.

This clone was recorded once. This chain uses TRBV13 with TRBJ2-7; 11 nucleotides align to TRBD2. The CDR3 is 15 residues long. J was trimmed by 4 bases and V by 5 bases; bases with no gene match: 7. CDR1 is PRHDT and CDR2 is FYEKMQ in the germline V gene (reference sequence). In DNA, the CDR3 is TGTGCCAGCAGCCACCGACTAGCGGGGATTTACGAGCAGTACTTC. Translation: CASSHRLAGIYEQYF.

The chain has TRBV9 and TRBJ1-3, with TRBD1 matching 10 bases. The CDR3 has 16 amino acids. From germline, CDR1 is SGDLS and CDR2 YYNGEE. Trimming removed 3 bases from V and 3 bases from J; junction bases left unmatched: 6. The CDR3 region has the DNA TGTGCCAGCAGCGCTCGACAGGGGGCTGTTGGAAACACCATATATTTT. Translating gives CASSARQGAVGNTIYF.

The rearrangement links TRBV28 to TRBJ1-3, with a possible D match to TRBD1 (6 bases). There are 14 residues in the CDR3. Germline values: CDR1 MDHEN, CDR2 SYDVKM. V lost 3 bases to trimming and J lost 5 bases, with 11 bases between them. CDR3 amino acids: CASSLNTGRNTIYF. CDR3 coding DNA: TGTGCCAGCAGTTTGAATACAGGGCGAAACACCATATATTTT. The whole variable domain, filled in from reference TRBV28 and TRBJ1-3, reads DVKVTQSSRYLVKRTGEKVFLECVQDMDHENMFWYRQDPGLGLRLIYFSYDVKMKEKGDIPEGYSVSREKKERFSLILESASTNQTSMYLCASSLNTGRNTIYFGEGSWLTVV.

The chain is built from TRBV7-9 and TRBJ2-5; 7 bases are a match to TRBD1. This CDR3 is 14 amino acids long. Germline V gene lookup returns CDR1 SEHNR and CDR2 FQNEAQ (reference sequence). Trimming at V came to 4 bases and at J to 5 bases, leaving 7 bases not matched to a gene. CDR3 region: CASSWGQLRETQYF. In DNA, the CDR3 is TGTGCCAGCAGCTGGGGACAGTTGAGGGAGACCCAGTACTTC.

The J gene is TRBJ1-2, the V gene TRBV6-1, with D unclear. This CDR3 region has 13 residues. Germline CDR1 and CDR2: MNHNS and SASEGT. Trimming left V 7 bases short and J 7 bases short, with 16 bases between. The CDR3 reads CASIPGLLSGYTF. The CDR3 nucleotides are TGTGCCAGCATCCCGGGTCTTCTATCTGGCTACACCTTC.